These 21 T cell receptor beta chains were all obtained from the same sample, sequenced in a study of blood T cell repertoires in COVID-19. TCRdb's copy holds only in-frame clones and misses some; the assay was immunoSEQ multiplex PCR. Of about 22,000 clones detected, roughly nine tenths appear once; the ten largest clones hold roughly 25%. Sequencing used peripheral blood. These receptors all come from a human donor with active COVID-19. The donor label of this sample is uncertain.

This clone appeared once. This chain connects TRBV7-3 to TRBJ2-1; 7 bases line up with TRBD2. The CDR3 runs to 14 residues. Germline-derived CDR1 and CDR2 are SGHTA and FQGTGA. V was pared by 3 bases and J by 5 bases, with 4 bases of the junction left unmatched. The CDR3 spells CASSFGGGNNEQFF. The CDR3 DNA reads TGTGCCAGCAGCTTTGGCGGGGGAAACAATGAGCAGTTCTTC.

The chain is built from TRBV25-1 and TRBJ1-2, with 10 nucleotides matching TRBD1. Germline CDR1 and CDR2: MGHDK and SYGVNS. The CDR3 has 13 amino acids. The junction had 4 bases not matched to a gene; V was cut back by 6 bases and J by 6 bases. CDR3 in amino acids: CASRTGGSDGYTF. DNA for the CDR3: TGTGCCAGCAGGACAGGGGGCAGTGATGGCTACACCTTC.

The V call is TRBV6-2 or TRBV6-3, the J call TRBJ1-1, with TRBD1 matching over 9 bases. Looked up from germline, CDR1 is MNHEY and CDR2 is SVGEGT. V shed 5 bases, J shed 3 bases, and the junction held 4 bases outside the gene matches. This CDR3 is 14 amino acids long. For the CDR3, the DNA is TGTGCCAGCAGTATCCGGGACAGGGACACTGAAGCTTTCTTT. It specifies CASSIRDRDTEAFF.

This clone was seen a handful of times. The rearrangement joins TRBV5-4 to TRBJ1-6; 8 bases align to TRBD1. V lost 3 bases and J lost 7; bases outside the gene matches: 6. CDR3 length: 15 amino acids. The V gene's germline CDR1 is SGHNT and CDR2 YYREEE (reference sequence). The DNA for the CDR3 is TGTGCCAGCAGCTATGACAGGGGCCGAAATTCACCCCTCCACTTT. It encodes CASSYDRGRNSPLHF.

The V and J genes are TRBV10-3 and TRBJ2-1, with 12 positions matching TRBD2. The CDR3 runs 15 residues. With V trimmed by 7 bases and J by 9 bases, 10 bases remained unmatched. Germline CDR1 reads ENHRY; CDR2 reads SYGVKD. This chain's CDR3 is CAITTSGGTSTEQFF. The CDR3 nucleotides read TGTGCCATCACTACTAGCGGGGGGACGTCGACTGAGCAGTTCTTC.

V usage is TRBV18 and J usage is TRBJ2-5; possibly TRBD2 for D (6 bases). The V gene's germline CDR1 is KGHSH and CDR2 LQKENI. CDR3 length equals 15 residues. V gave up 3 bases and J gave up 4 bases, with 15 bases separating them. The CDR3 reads CASSPLAQSGETQYF. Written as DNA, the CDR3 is TGTGCCAGCTCACCGCTAGCGCAGTCAGGAGAGACCCAGTACTTC.

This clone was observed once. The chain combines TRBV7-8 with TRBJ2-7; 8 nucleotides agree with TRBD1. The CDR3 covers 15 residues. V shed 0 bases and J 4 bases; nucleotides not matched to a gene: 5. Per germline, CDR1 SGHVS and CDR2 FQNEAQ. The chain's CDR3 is CASSLAPGGMYEQYF. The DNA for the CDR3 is TGTGCCAGCAGCTTAGCGCCAGGGGGCATGTACGAGCAGTACTTC.

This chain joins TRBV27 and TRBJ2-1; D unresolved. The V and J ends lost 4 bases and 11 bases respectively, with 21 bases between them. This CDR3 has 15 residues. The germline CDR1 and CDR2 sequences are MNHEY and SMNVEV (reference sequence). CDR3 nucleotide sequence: TGTGCCAGCAGTTCCCCCCCGTCCCCAGTGCCCAAGCAGTTCTTC. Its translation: CASSSPPSPVPKQFF.

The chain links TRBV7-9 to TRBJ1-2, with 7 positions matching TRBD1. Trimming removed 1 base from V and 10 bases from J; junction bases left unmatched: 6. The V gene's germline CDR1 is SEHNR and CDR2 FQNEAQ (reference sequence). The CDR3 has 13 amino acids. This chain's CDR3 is CASSLGTTGDYTF. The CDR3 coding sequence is TGTGCCAGCAGCTTAGGAACAACAGGGGACTACACCTTC. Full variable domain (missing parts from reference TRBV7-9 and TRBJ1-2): DTGVSQNPRHKITKRGQNVTFRCDPISEHNRLYWYRQTLGQGPEFLTYFQNEAQLEKSRLLSDRFSAERPKGSFSTLEIQRTEQGDSAMYLCASSLGTTGDYTFGSGTRLTVV.

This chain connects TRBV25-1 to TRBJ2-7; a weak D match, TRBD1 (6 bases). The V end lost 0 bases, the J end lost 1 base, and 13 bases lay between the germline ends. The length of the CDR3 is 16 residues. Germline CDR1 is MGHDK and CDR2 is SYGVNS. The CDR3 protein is CASSEYTRGSSYEQYF. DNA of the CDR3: TGTGCCAGCAGTGAATATACGAGGGGGTCGTCCTACGAGCAGTACTTC.

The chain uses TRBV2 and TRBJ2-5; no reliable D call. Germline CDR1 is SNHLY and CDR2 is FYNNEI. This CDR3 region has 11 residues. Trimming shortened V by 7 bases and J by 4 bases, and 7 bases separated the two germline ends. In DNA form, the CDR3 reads TGTGCCAGCATACTTGGAGAGACCCAGTACTTC. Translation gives CASILGETQYF.

The CDR3 is CASSPRAGYEQFF. The CDR3 bases are TGTGCCAGCAGCCCCCGGGCAGGGTATGAGCAGTTCTTC. The genes are TRBV7-2 and TRBJ2-1; D possibly corresponds to TRBD1 (5 bases). Trimming cost V 5 bases and J 8 bases, with 13 bases left between them. In germline, CDR1 is SGHTA, CDR2 FQGNSA. The CDR3 is 13 residues long.

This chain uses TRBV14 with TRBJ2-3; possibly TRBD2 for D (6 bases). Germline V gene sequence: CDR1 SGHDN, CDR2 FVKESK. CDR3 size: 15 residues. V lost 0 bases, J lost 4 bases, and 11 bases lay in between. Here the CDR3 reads CASSQDFGSADTQYF. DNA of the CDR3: TGTGCCAGCAGCCAAGATTTCGGGAGTGCAGATACGCAGTATTTT.

CDR3 loop: CASSPQQSLNTEAFF. CDR3 bases: TGTGCCAGCAGCCCCCAACAGAGTCTGAACACTGAAGCTTTCTTT. The rearrangement links TRBV9 to TRBJ1-1; D gene ambiguous. The CDR3 runs 15 residues. V lost 4 bases and J lost 0, with 13 bases in between. CDR1 is SGDLS, CDR2 YYNGEE, per germline.

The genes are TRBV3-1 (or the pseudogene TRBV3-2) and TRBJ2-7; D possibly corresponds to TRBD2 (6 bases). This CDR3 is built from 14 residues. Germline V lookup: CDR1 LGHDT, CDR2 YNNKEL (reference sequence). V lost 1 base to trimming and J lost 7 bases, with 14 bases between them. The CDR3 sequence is CASSQVSGRGEQYF. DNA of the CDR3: TGTGCCAGCAGCCAAGTGTCGGGTCGGGGGGAGCAGTACTTC.

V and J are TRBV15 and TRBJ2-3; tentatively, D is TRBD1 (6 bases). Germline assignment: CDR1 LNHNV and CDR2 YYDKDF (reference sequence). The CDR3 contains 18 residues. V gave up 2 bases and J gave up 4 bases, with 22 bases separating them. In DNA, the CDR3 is TGTGCCACCAGCAGACAGATAGTGACAGGCCTCCTCCCAGATACGCAGTATTTT. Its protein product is CATSRQIVTGLLPDTQYF.

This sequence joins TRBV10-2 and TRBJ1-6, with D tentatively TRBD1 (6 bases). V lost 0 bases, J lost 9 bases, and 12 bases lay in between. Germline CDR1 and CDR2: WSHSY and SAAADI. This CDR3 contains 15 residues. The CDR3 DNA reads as TGCGCCAGCAGTGAGTCTCTGGGGGCGAGTTCACCCCTCCACTTT. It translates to CASSESLGASSPLHF.

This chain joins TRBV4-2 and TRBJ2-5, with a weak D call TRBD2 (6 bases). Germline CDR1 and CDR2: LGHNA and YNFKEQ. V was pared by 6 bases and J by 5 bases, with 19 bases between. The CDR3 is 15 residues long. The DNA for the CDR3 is TGTGCCAGCAGTCAGACGGAGGGAACTGGGGAGACCCAGTACTTC. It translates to CASSQTEGTGETQYF.

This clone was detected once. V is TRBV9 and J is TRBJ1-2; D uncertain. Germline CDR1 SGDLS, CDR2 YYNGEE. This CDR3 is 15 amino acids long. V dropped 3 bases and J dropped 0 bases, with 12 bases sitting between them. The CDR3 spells CASSADTTSNYGYTF. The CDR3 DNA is TGTGCCAGCAGCGCCGACACAACCTCTAACTATGGCTACACCTTC.

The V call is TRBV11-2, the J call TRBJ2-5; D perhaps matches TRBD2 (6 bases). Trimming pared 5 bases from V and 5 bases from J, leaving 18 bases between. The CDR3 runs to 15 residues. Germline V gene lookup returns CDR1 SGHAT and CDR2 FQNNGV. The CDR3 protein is CASSLRIRDSETQYF. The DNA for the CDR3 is TGTGCCAGCAGCCTAAGGATCCGGGACTCCGAGACCCAGTACTTC.

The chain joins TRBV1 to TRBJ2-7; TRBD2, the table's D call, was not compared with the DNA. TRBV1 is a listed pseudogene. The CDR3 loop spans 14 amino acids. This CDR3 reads CTSSNQRALYEQYF. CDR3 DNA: TGCACCAGCAGCAACCAGAGGGCCCTCTACGAGCAGTACTTC.